This T cell receptor beta chain emerged from a study of T-cell memory formation after mild COVID-19. Study-wide background: TCR clusters showed largely donor specificity. Study-level results: Clones that got smaller from day 15 to 85 had even CD4/CD8, while clones growing later tipped toward CD4+.

In TCRdb, the 5' RACE reads were re-called with MiXCR into one record per CDR3 protein. The sample consists of hundreds of thousands of distinct CDR3 sequences, 15% to 20% of them appearing once. The CDR3 is 15 residues long. Germline-derived CDR1 and CDR2 are MNHEY and SMNVEV (reference sequence). Trimming pared 4 bases from V and 8 bases from J, leaving 17 bases between. In its sample, this clonotype was seen a few times. What it binds is unknown. Source material: PBMCs or a T cell subset sorted from them (not recorded which). The clonotype was recovered from an adult woman who had mild COVID-19 (a few samples of this study predate the infection). Cell type and time point are not known. V gene TRBV27 combines with J gene TRBJ2-2; unclear D gene. CDR3: CASSSPHHRAGELFF. The CDR3 DNA sequence: TGTGCCAGCAGTTCCCCACACCATCGAGCTGGGGAGCTGTTTTTT.